These T cell receptor beta chains were read from a single sample in a study of shared clonotypes between healthy human individuals. The table came from immunoSEQ multiplex PCR; TCRdb's copy has only in-frame clones and leaves some out. The data contain some 1.4 million clones, roughly 95% of them singletons. Source material: naive CD4+ T cells sorted from blood. All receptors come from a man under 40 in good health. Each CDR3 is given with its conserved first and last residue. The D gene is left open where the match is weak. For some rows the clone size is stated as once, few or many, or as a class when expanded; others skip it.

-	-	TRBV6-1	TRBJ1-5	CASSEALARQPQHF	TGTGCCAGCAGTGAAGCGCTGGCTCGGCAGCCCCAGCATTTT
-	-	TRBV10-1	TRBJ1-1	CASSPAGANTEAFF	TGCGCCAGCAGCCCAGCAGGGGCGAACACTGAAGCTTTCTTT
-	-	TRBV11-2	TRBJ2-1	CASSLDLSGLYNEQFF	TGTGCCAGCAGCTTAGATTTGTCGGGACTTTACAATGAGCAGTTCTTC
-	once	TRBV12-5	TRBJ1-4	CASGLAGVEKLFF	TGTGCTAGTGGTTTGGCCGGAGTGGAAAAACTGTTTTTT
-	once	TRBV20-1	TRBJ2-7	CSALDRYEQYF	TGCAGTGCCCTGGACAGATACGAGCAGTACTTC
TRBD2	once	TRBV28	TRBJ2-1	CATGGGLSYNEQFF	TGTGCCACCGGCGGGGGGTTATCCTACAATGAGCAGTTCTTC
-	-	TRBV18	TRBJ2-1	CASSPGLINEQFF	TGTGCCAGCTCACCGGGACTCATCAATGAGCAGTTCTTC
-	once	TRBV9	TRBJ2-5	CASSWRGSRQVETQYF	TGTGCCAGCAGCTGGAGGGGGTCCAGACAGGTGGAGACCCAGTACTTC
-	-	TRBV11-2	TRBJ2-3	CASSGLTPDTQYF	TGTGCCAGTTCGGGTCTTACGCCAGATACGCAGTATTTT
-	-	TRBV19	TRBJ2-2	CASRLGGTGELFF	TGTGCCAGTAGACTAGGGGGCACCGGGGAGCTGTTTTTT
TRBD2	-	TRBV7-3	TRBJ2-7	CASSSGLAASEQYF	TGTGCCAGCAGCTCGGGACTAGCCGCGAGCGAGCAGTACTTC
TRBD2	-	TRBV5-1	TRBJ2-3	CASSTGTSGSTDTQYF	TGCGCCAGCAGCACCGGGACTAGCGGAAGCACAGATACGCAGTATTTT
TRBD2	-	TRBV27	TRBJ2-7	CASRKRESSYEQYF	TGTGCCAGCAGGAAGCGGGAATCGTCCTACGAGCAGTACTTC
-	-	TRBV7-9	TRBJ2-1	CASSEGRNEQFF	TGTGCCAGCAGCGAGGGACGGAATGAGCAGTTCTTC
-	once	TRBV28	TRBJ2-2	CASSLRPGKTGELFF	TGTGCCAGCAGTTTAAGGCCAGGAAAGACCGGGGAGCTGTTTTTT
-	-	TRBV6-4	TRBJ2-1	CASSPVWAPTYNEQFF	TGTGCCAGCAGCCCCGTCTGGGCTCCCACCTACAATGAGCAGTTCTTC
TRBD1	-	TRBV11-3	TRBJ2-2	CASSPRPGTGAELFF	TGTGCCAGCAGCCCCCGTCCCGGGACAGGGGCAGAGCTGTTTTTT
-	-	TRBV5-6	TRBJ2-2	CASSMRPTGELFF	TGTGCCAGCAGCATGAGACCTACCGGGGAGCTGTTTTTT
TRBD2	-	TRBV5-4	TRBJ2-5	CASSLASGAQETQYF	TGTGCCAGCAGCTTGGCTAGCGGGGCTCAAGAGACCCAGTACTTC
TRBD2	once	TRBV7-6	TRBJ2-2	CASSMGLAGFHGELFF	TGTGCCAGCAGCATGGGACTAGCCGGGTTTCACGGGGAGCTGTTTTTT
-	-	TRBV5-1	TRBJ2-3	CASSTQGDQSTDTQYF	TGCGCCAGCAGCACCCAAGGAGACCAAAGCACAGATACGCAGTATTTT
-	-	TRBV7-2	TRBJ1-2	CASSLDRMSYTF	TGTGCCAGCAGCTTAGACAGGATGAGCTACACCTTC
TRBD1	once	TRBV6-1	TRBJ2-7	CASRPGQGTYEQYF	TGTGCCAGCAGACCGGGACAGGGGACCTACGAGCAGTACTTC
TRBD2	-	TRBV7-2	TRBJ2-1	CASSFAGGFQFF	TGTGCCAGCAGCTTCGCGGGAGGGTTCCAGTTCTTC
TRBD2	-	TRBV11-2	TRBJ2-7	CASSSRLAGLSYEQYF	TGTGCCAGCAGCTCTAGACTAGCGGGGCTCTCCTACGAGCAGTACTTC
-	once	TRBV5-6	TRBJ2-1	CASSLVLAANEQFF	TGTGCCAGCAGCTTGGTTTTGGCAGCCAATGAGCAGTTCTTC
-	-	TRBV10-2	TRBJ2-5	CASTLRGTQYF	TGCGCCAGCACCTTGAGAGGGACCCAGTACTTC
-	-	TRBV10-3	TRBJ1-5	CAISNRGPGDQPQHF	TGTGCCATCAGTAACCGGGGCCCGGGCGATCAGCCCCAGCATTTT
TRBD2	-	TRBV11-2	TRBJ2-7	CASSSGTQGLADYEQYF	TGTGCCAGCAGCTCCGGGACTCAGGGACTAGCGGACTACGAGCAGTACTTC
-	-	TRBV7-2	TRBJ2-5	CASKRPSAETQYF	TGTGCCAGCAAACGACCCTCGGCAGAGACCCAGTACTTC
-	few	TRBV27	TRBJ2-2	CASSAARWAGELFF	TGTGCCAGCAGCGCGGCCAGATGGGCCGGGGAGCTGTTTTTT
-	-	TRBV18	TRBJ2-3	CASSPRYPWPQGTKTDTQYF	TGTGCCAGCTCACCACGCTACCCCTGGCCTCAGGGGACCAAAACAGATACGCAGTATTTT
-	-	TRBV4-1	TRBJ1-3	CASSQPGQSSGNTIYF	TGCGCCAGCAGCCAACCGGGACAAAGCTCTGGAAACACCATATATTTT
-	-	TRBV28	TRBJ2-3	CASSLLDIMSDTQYF	TGTGCCAGCAGTTTATTGGACATAATGTCAGATACGCAGTATTTT
-	-	TRBV5-1	TRBJ1-2	CASSLKADVGYTF	TGCGCCAGCAGCTTGAAGGCAGATGTAGGCTACACCTTC